This T cell receptor beta chain was recovered during a study of neoadjuvant anti-PD-1 for oral cavity cancer (dated by TCRdb to the early 2020s). Broadly, across the study: Three to four biweekly doses of nivolumab at 3 mg/kg were mostly administered to patients before curative-intent surgical resection. Under RECIST 1.1, patients with complete response, partial response or stable disease were classed as responders, and patients with progression were classed as non-responders. A fourth nivolumab dose was given around day 43 to patients without progression, and definitive surgical resection was performed in those patients on days 50-56. The parent correlative cohort included roughly 12 patients, with an approximately 34% response rate.

As for this clone: The target of this receptor is not known. There are no base qualities to consult, and no much larger clone falls within one base.

Results and caveats for the whole study, not just this receptor: The TCR analyses had only a few patients in each response group, and the authors called for validation in larger cohorts. Higher pretreatment blood Treg/Th17 ratios correlated with higher pretreatment blood TCRbeta clonality and lower post-treatment tumor TCRbeta clonality. After neoadjuvant nivolumab, significantly higher T cell clonality (Gini index) was found within PBMCs in non-responders than in responders.

For deep sequencing, PBMC libraries mostly used around 0.45 ug of input genomic DNA, with six replicates for each sample. Following the manufacturer's instructions, the team built TCRbeta libraries using the immunoSEQ hsTCRbeta kit. Sequencing of the completed libraries took place using an Illumina NovaSeq 6000 S4 flow cell after they had been pooled to 3 nM. Per the source publication's procedure: The immunoSEQ Analyzer was used for raw data preprocessing and quality control. The analysis was limited to productive rearrangements, and each clonotype was defined by a unique CDR3 amino acid sequence. Repertoire clonality was estimated as the Gini-Simpson index, computed with the R package tcR. Student's t test was used to compare Gini indices, while Pearson correlation assessed associations with tumor size change. TCRdb took over this immuneACCESS table, retaining in-frame rearrangements with V and J assigned. Such tables are incomplete; in checked studies, under half of the missing clones stem from an unresolved V gene, and the remainder is unexplained. Clone size and the V and J calls come from that table; the DNA yielded D and trimming. For this sample there are more than 9,500 clones; 71% appear just once. The ten largest clones capture just over 2.5% of the sample.

Including the terminal cysteine and phenylalanine, the CDR3 comprises 13 residues. Solely the CDR3 DNA is kept, with 39 bases framed from the first base. Trimming costs V 4 bases and J 4 bases, and their ends lie 10 bases apart. CDR1 and CDR2 are read off the germline V gene as SGHDT and YYEEEE. Interpreted using the paper, the time point label stands for: after neoadjuvant nivolumab, at surgical resection. Patients had been newly diagnosed with stage II-IVA oral cavity squamous cell carcinoma, and no prior systemic or radiation treatment had been given to the patients. The cohort was composed of patients with HPV-negative, locally advanced oral cavity squamous cell carcinoma. Peripheral blood mononuclear cells were analyzed directly, without maintenance or expansion in culture. Samples came from a longitudinal correlative study of a single-arm phase II trial of neoadjuvant nivolumab in oral cavity squamous cell carcinoma. Subject-matched pre- and post-treatment PBMCs and tumors from three responders and three non-responders were subjected to genomic DNA-based TCRbeta sequencing. Peripheral blood mononuclear cells were collected before nivolumab treatment and again after treatment, at the time of surgery. The Maxwell RSC DNA from Cells kit was used to extract genomic DNA from PBMCs.

The sample here was PBMCs, taken after nivolumab (anti-PD-1) treatment. Rearrangement joined TRBV5-6 to TRBJ2-3, with the D gene not confidently named. This clonotype was obtained from a person between 40 and 85 years old with oral cavity squamous cell carcinoma. The nucleotides are TGTGCCAGCAGCCTCCCGGCGGCAGATACGCAGTATTTT. Translated, it gives CASSLPAADTQYF. The CDR3 plus the reference TRBV5-6 and TRBJ2-3 genes for the other parts give the full variable domain: DAGVTQSPTHLIKTRGQQVTLRCSPKSGHDTVSWYQQALGQGPQFIFQYYEEEERQRGNFPDRFSGHQFPNYSSELNVNALLLGDSALYLCASSLPAADTQYFGPGTRLTVL.